This TCR beta chain was obtained from a study of CD8 T cells in ankylosing spondylitis (dated by TCRdb to the late 2010s). Turning to the overall study: T cell receptor beta repertoires were profiled in healthy donors and ankylosing spondylitis patients so that disease-linked TCR variants could be found. The whole study cohort included 95 to 130 healthy donors and roughly 24 ankylosing spondylitis patients. Peripheral blood was sampled, and synovial fluid was also collected from ankylosing spondylitis patients. The paper's findings and limits, for the study overall: In peripheral blood, the disease-linked clones were found at relatively low frequencies and had a CD8+ phenotype. A TCR beta motif of several highly homologous amino acid variants appeared characteristic of blood from ankylosing spondylitis patients. According to the report, matched synovial fluid samples from ankylosing spondylitis patients were significantly enriched for the disease-linked clones. Some of the motif variants had been reported before in the synovial fluid and blood of reactive arthritis patients, a finding that suggests common disease-initiation mechanisms.

For sequencing, an Illumina HiSeq 2500 was employed. Quantitative 5'-RACE with molecular barcodes was the method used to prepare the TCR beta libraries. The original pipeline was this. A new computational method, built on a probabilistic model of VDJ rearrangement, was used to identify disease-linked TCR variants. The public reads were reanalyzed by TCRdb: fastp trimming at Q25, MiXCR alignment, in-frame beta chains only. Each CDR3 protein gets just one entry, which takes the most common genes and DNA from the rows behind it. It is TCRdb's table, rather than the study itself, that gives the V and J calls and clone size. Within this sample are about 230,000 distinct CDR3 sequences, with around 8% of them counted one time only. 4.8% of the sample is held by the ten biggest clonotypes. V sheds 1 base and J sheds 6 bases, leaving 9 bases between their ends. CDR1 is given as SGHVS and CDR2 as FQNEAQ, both from the germline V gene. Measured from the cysteine to the phenylalanine, the CDR3 is 13 residues long. Of the read, only the CDR3 DNA is kept; its 39 bases are in frame from base 1.

This clonotype was seen repeatedly, ten times or more. Which antigen it targets is not known. Nothing much larger sits one base from this clone, and base qualities are not available. This receptor was identified in a female donor with ankylosing spondylitis or in good health (not recorded which). The receptor chain draws on TRBV7-8 and TRBJ1-1; the D gene is not confidently resolved. Sequenced material: blood, either unsorted or a sorted T cell fraction (not recorded which). The CDR3 protein is CASSLGKWAEAFF. The DNA is as follows: TGTGCCAGCAGCTTAGGGAAGTGGGCTGAAGCTTTCTTT.